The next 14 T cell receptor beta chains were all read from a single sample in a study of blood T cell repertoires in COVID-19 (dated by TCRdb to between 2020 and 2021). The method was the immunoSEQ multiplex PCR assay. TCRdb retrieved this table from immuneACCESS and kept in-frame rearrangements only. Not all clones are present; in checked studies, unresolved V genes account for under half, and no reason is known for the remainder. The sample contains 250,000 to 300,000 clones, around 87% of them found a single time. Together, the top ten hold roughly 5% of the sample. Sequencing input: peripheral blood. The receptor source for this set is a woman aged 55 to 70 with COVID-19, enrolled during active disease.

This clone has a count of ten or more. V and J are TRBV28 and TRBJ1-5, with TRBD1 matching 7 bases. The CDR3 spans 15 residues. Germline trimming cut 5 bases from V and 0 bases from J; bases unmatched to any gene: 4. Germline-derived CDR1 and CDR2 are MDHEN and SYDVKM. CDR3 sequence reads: CASSQGQHSNQPQHF. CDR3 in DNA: TGTGCCAGCAGTCAGGGACAGCATAGCAATCAGCCCCAGCATTTT.

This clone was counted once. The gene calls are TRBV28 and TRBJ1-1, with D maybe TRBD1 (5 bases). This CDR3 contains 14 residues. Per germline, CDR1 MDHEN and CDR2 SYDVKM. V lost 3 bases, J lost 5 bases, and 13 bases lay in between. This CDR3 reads CASSLGGLRTEAFF. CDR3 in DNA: TGTGCCAGCAGTTTGGGGGGTCTCAGGACTGAAGCTTTCTTT.

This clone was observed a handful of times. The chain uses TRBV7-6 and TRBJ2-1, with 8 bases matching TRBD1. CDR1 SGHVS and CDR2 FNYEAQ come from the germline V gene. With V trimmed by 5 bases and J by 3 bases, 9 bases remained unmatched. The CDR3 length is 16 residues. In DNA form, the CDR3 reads TGTGCCAGCAGCCCCCAAGCAGGGGGCTTCTACAATGAGCAGTTCTTC. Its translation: CASSPQAGGFYNEQFF.

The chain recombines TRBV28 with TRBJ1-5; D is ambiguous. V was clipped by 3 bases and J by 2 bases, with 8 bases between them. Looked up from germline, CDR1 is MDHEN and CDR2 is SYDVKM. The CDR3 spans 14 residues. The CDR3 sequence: CASSFEVGNQPQHF. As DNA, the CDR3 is TGTGCCAGCAGTTTTGAGGTTGGCAATCAGCCCCAGCATTTT.

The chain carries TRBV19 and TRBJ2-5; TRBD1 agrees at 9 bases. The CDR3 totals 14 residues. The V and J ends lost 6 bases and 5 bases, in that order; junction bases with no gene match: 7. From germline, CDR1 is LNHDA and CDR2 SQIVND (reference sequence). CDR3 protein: CASRGTGMIETQYF. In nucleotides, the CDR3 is TGTGCCAGTAGGGGGACAGGGATGATCGAGACCCAGTACTTC.

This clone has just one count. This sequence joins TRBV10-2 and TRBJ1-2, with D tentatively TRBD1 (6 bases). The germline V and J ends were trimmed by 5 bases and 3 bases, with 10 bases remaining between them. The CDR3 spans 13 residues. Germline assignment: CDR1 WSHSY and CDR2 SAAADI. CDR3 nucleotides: TGCGCCAGCAGTACGGGGGGCTACTATGGCTACACCTTC. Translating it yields CASSTGGYYGYTF.

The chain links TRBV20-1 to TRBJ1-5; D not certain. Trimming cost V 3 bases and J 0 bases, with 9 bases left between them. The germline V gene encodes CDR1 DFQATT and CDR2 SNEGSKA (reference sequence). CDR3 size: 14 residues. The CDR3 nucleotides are TGCAGTGCTAGTTCCGGGGATAGCAATCAGCCCCAGCATTTT. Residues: CSASSGDSNQPQHF.

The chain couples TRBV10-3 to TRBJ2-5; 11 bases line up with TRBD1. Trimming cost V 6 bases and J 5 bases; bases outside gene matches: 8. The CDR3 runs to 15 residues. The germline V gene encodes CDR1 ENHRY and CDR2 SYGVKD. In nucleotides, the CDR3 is TGTGCCATCAGGGCCGGGACAGGGGGGCACGAGACCCAGTACTTC. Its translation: CAIRAGTGGHETQYF.

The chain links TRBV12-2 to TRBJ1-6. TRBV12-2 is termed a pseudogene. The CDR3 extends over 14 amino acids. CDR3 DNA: TGTGCAAGTCGCCGGGACTCCTATAATTCACCCCTCCACTTT. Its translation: CASRRDSYNSPLHF.

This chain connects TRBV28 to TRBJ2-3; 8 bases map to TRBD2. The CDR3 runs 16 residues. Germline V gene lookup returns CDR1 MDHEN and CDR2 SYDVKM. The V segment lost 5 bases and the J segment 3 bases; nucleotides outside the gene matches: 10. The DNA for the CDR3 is TGTGCCAGCAGTAGACTAGCGCTGGGTTCGACAGATACGCAGTATTTT. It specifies CASSRLALGSTDTQYF.

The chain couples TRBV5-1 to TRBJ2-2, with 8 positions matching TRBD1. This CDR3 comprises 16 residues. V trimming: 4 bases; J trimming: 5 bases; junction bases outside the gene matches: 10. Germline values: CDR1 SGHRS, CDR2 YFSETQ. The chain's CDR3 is CASSKSGTGRTGELFF. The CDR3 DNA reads TGCGCCAGCAGCAAATCCGGGACAGGTCGGACCGGGGAGCTGTTTTTT.

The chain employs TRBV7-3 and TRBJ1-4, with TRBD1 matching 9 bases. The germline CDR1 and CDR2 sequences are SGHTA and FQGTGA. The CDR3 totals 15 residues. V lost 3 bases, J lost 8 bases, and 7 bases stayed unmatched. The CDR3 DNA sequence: TGTGCCAGCAGCTTCAACAGGGGGCAGAGAGAAAAACTGTTTTTT. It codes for CASSFNRGQREKLFF.

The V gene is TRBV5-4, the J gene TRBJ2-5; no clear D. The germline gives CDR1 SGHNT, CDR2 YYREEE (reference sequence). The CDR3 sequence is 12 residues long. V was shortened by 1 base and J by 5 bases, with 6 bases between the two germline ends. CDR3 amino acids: CASSLISETQYF. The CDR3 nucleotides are TGTGCCAGCAGCTTGATTTCGGAGACCCAGTACTTC.

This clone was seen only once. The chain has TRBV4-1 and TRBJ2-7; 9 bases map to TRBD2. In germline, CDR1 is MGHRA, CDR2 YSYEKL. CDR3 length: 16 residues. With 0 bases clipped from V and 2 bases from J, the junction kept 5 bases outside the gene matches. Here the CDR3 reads CASSQESVAGAYEQYF. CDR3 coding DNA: TGCGCCAGCAGCCAAGAGTCGGTAGCGGGAGCCTACGAGCAGTACTTC.